This T cell receptor (beta chain) appears in the sequencing data of a study of blood T cell dynamics during melanoma immunotherapy. Across the study: First-line therapy was either pembrolizumab or nivolumab with ipilimumab for metastatic melanoma. Broader study findings: At W3, later disease-control patients showed bifurcated PBMC repertoire changes, unlike progressors.

As for this clone: Its matching antigen is unknown.

The V end was cut by 6 bases, the J end by 2 bases, with 13 bases between. The CDR3 has 14 amino acids. Per the germline V gene, CDR1 is KGHSH and CDR2 is LQKENI. Noted time point: pre-treatment baseline. Sampling occurred pretreatment (T0) and at week 3 (W3), after cycle one of checkpoint blockade. Each bulk PBMC sample had roughly 400 ng DNA loaded. The table came from immunoSEQ multiplex PCR; TCRdb's copy has only in-frame clones and leaves some out. The table includes a few thousand clones, about 90% detected once. The sequence came from a human donor with melanoma. Specimen: blood, collected from a patient treated with checkpoint blockade. The J gene is TRBJ2-5, the V gene TRBV18; D call uncertain. In nucleotides, the CDR3 is TGTGCCAGCTCCCGAAGTAACTTTCAAGAGACCCAGTACTTC. Translated: CASSRSNFQETQYF.